This TCR beta chain is drawn from a study of cytomegalovirus exposure and HLA in healthy donors. Findings and caveats of the study: In all likelihood, a cluster of highly shared sequence variants was a sequencing artifact.

V lost 2 bases, J lost 3 bases, and 13 bases lay in between. The V gene's germline CDR1 is MRHNA and CDR2 SNTAGT. CDR3 length: 16 residues. The PCR had 60 Vbeta and 13 Jbeta primers. Sequencing was performed with immunoSEQ multiplex PCR; in TCRdb, only in-frame clones are kept and a portion is missing. The sample has over 55,000 clones, just under 80% seen once. This clone was detected a few times. Its antigen is unidentified. This clonotype was obtained from a woman under 40 in good health and CMV-seronegative. The sample was PBMCs. V and J are TRBV6-4 and TRBJ2-2; D might be TRBD1 (5 bases). CDR3 in DNA: TGTGCCAGCAGTGACACTTCGGACACCGACACCGGGGAGCTGTTTTTT. It specifies CASSDTSDTDTGELFF.